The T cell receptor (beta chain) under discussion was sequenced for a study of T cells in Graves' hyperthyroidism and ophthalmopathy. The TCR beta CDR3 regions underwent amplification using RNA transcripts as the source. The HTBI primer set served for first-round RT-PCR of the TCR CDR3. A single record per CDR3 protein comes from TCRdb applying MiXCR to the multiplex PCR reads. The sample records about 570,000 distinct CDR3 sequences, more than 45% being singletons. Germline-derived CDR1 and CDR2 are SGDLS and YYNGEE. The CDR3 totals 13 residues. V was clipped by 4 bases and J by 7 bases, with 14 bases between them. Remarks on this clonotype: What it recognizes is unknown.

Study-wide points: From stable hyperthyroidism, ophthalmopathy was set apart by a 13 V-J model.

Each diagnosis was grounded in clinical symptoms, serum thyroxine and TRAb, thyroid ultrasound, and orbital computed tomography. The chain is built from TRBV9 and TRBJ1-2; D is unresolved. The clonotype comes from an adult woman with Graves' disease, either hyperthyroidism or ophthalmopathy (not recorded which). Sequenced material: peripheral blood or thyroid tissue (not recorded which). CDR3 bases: TGTGCCAGCAGCTCGGCCCCCACTTCTGGCTACACCTTC. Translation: CASSSAPTSGYTF.